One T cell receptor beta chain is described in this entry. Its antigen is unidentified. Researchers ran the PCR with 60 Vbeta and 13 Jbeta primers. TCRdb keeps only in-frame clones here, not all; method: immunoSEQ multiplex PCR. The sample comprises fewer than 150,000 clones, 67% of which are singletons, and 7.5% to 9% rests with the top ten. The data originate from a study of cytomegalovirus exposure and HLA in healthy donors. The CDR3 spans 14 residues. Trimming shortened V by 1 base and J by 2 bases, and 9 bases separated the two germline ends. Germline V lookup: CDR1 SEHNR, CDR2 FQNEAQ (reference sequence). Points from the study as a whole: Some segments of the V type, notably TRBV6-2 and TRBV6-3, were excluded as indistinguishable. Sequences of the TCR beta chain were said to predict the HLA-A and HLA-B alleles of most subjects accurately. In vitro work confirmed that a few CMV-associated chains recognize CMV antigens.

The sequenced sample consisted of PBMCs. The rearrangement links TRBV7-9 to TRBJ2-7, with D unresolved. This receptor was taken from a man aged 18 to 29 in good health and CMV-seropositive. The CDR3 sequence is CASSLVGRPYEQYF. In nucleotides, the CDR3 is TGTGCCAGCAGCTTAGTGGGCAGGCCCTACGAGCAGTACTTC.